These 16 T cell receptor beta chains share one sample of origin, sequenced in a study of breast tumors, draining lymph nodes, adjacent tissues. TCRdb redid the calling of the multiplex PCR reads with MiXCR, one entry per CDR3 protein. The sample lists tens of thousands of distinct CDR3 sequences, roughly 57% occurring once. The material sequenced was breast tumor tissue. The source is a female donor with breast cancer. Some clones in this sample may be carry-over from other donors' samples.

This chain connects TRBV20-1 to TRBJ1-3; TRBD1 aligns across 7 bases. The CDR3 contains 12 residues. V was pared by 6 bases and J by 4 bases, with 3 bases of the junction left unmatched. CDR1 DFQATT and CDR2 SNEGSKA come from the germline V gene (reference sequence). The CDR3 spells CSAEGAGNTIYF. As DNA, the CDR3 is TGCAGTGCGGAGGGGGCGGGAAACACCATATATTTT.

The gene calls are TRBV19 and TRBJ1-2; D remains ambiguous. CDR3 size: 17 residues. Trimming pared 5 bases from V and 0 bases from J, leaving 19 bases between. Germline V gene sequence: CDR1 LNHDA, CDR2 SQIVND (reference sequence). The CDR3 reads CASSPPMGLQANYGYTF. The CDR3 DNA reads TGTGCCAGTAGTCCCCCCATGGGCCTTCAGGCTAACTATGGCTACACCTTC. The variable domain in full, completed from reference TRBV19 and TRBJ1-2, reads DGGITQSPKYLFRKEGQNVTLSCEQNLNHDAMYWYRQDPGQGLRLIYYSQIVNDFQKGDIAEGYSVSREKKESFPLTVTSAQKNPTAFYLCASSPPMGLQANYGYTFGSGTRLTVV.

This rearrangement joins TRBV18 to TRBJ2-5; no firm D call. Germline loops: CDR1 KGHSH, CDR2 LQKENI. The V gene lost 1 base and the J gene lost 3 bases, with 6 bases spanning the gap. The CDR3 runs 13 residues. Here the CDR3 reads CASSPRSKETQYF. In DNA, the CDR3 is TGTGCCAGCTCACCACGCTCCAAAGAGACCCAGTACTTC.

This clonotype showed up just a few times. The CDR3 spells CSASDPRQGALWGQETQYF. The DNA of the CDR3 is TGCAGTGCTAGTGACCCCCGGCAGGGGGCCCTCTGGGGACAAGAGACCCAGTACTTC. The chain couples TRBV20-1 to TRBJ2-5, with 8 bases fitting TRBD1. Trimming at V came to 3 bases and at J to 2 bases, leaving 20 bases not matched to a gene. This CDR3 region has 19 residues. The germline gives CDR1 DFQATT, CDR2 SNEGSKA (reference sequence).

The V gene is TRBV15, the J gene TRBJ1-5, with 9 bases lining up with TRBD1. Germline loops: CDR1 LNHNV, CDR2 YYDKDF (reference sequence). The trim removed 8 bases at V and 1 base at J, leaving 15 bases unmatched. This CDR3 has 18 amino acids. CDR3 sequence (DNA): TGTGCCACCGCGGGACCGGGACAGGGAGTCGGGAGCAATCAGCCCCAGCATTTT. The encoded protein is CATAGPGQGVGSNQPQHF.

In its sample, this clonotype was seen many times. One base away lies a much larger clone, so this may be a sequencing read error. This chain uses TRBV20-1 with TRBJ1-4; D is unclear. The CDR3 totals 13 residues. Per the germline V gene, CDR1 is DFQATT and CDR2 is SNEGSKA (reference sequence). The CDR3 DNA is TGCAGTGCTTACAGTGCAACTAATGAAACACTGTTTTTT. Translation gives CSAYSATNETLFF.

This clonotype was seen ten or more times. The genes are TRBV12-3 or TRBV12-4 and TRBJ1-2, with D perhaps TRBD1 (6 bases). The CDR3 has 12 amino acids. Trimming pared 5 bases from V and 5 bases from J, leaving 9 bases between. The CDR3 loop reads CASSGDKYGYTF. The CDR3 DNA reads TGTGCCAGCAGTGGGGACAAGTATGGCTACACCTTC.

In this sample, this clonotype turned up many times. This chain connects TRBV5-6 to TRBJ2-7; 7 positions agree with TRBD1. V shed 4 bases and J 5 bases; nucleotides not matched to a gene: 18. The CDR3 contains 17 residues. The germline CDR1 and CDR2 sequences are SGHDT and YYEEEE. The CDR3 DNA reads as TGTGCCAGCAGCCTTGTCCTCCGGGACAGTCCTAGGCACGAGCAGTACTTC. This sequence encodes CASSLVLRDSPRHEQYF.

With respect to this clonotype: With a much larger clone just one base away, this may be a read error. The chain has TRBV12-3 or TRBV12-4 and TRBJ2-3; no clear D gene. The CDR3 loop spans 13 amino acids. The CDR3, as DNA: TGTGCCAGCAGTATGGACGGCCCAGATACGCGGTATTTT. Translated, it gives CASSMDGPDTRYF.

The J gene is TRBJ2-5, the V gene TRBV20-1; D is perhaps TRBD1 or TRBD2 (6 bases each). V was clipped by 5 bases and J by 7 bases, with 20 bases between them. Germline assignment: CDR1 DFQATT and CDR2 SNEGSKA (reference sequence). CDR3 length equals 14 residues. DNA of the CDR3: TGCAGTGCTCGACGGGTGGGGGGCTGGGCGACCCAGTACTTC. This gives the protein CSARRVGGWATQYF.

This clonotype was recorded at least ten times. The rearrangement uses TRBV6-1 and TRBJ1-5; D unclear. V lost 5 bases, J lost 0 bases, and 14 bases lay in between. CDR1 and CDR2 from the germline V gene are MNHNS and SASEGT. There are 16 residues in the CDR3. The CDR3 DNA sequence: TGTGCCAGCAGTCTCTCTCTCTCAGTTAGCAATCAGCCCCAGCATTTT. Amino acids: CASSLSLSVSNQPQHF.

This clonotype has only a few counts. The chain carries TRBV25-1 and TRBJ1-4; possibly TRBD1 for D (6 bases). Trimming took 3 bases from V and 8 from J, leaving 16 bases between them. The CDR3 runs 15 residues. The germline CDR1 and CDR2 sequences are MGHDK and SYGVNS. The CDR3 region has the DNA TGTGCCAGCAGTGAGGGGACATCGGGGGAGGAAAAACTGTTTTTT. It encodes CASSEGTSGEEKLFF.

The gene calls are TRBV19 and TRBJ1-2; a possible D gene is TRBD1 (5 bases). V shed 3 bases and J shed 3 bases, with 11 bases lying between them. Looked up from germline, CDR1 is LNHDA and CDR2 is SQIVND (reference sequence). CDR3 length equals 14 residues. As DNA, the CDR3 is TGTGCCAGTAGTATTGCCCAGGGCGACTATGGCTACACCTTC. This codes for CASSIAQGDYGYTF.

This chain joins TRBV7-9 and TRBJ1-4, with 10 bases aligning to TRBD1. Trimming at V came to 1 base and at J to 7 bases, leaving 6 bases not matched to a gene. This CDR3 spans 16 amino acids. Germline values: CDR1 SEHNR, CDR2 FQNEAQ (reference sequence). CDR3 DNA: TGTGCCAGCAGCTTAGGGACAGGGGGGCTAGGTGAAAAACTGTTTTTT. It codes for CASSLGTGGLGEKLFF. Full variable domain (rest looked up from reference TRBV7-9 and TRBJ1-4): DTGVSQNPRHKITKRGQNVTFRCDPISEHNRLYWYRQTLGQGPEFLTYFQNEAQLEKSRLLSDRFSAERPKGSFSTLEIQRTEQGDSAMYLCASSLGTGGLGEKLFFGSGTQLSVL.

CDR3 coding DNA: TGTGCCACCAGTGCAAAAGGACTAGCGGGAGACCGCGAGCAGTTCTTC. Residues: CATSAKGLAGDREQFF. The gene calls are TRBV24-1 and TRBJ2-1; 13 positions agree with TRBD2. V shed 5 bases, J shed 10 bases, and the junction held 10 bases outside the gene matches. The CDR3 runs to 16 residues. Germline V lookup: CDR1 KGHDR, CDR2 SFDVKD.

Ten or more counts support this clonotype. This chain connects TRBV2 to TRBJ1-6, with D perhaps TRBD1 (5 bases). V dropped 2 bases and J dropped 9 bases, with 14 bases sitting between them. The CDR3 sequence is 15 residues long. Germline values: CDR1 SNHLY, CDR2 FYNNEI. The CDR3 DNA follows: TGTGCCAGCAGTGAAAGAGGGGCTACGAGTTCACCCCTCCACTTT. Its protein is CASSERGATSSPLHF.